This T cell receptor (beta chain) was profiled in a study of T cell responses to AZD1222 COVID-19 vaccine. Study-wide findings and caveats: Spike-specific TCR breadth and depth both grew after two AZD1222 doses. Females made up more of the donors, who were largely white British, and clonal diversity may have come out too low. Unmutated regions of variants are reportedly targeted by nearly half of spike-specific TCRs. Spike was spanned by vaccine-associated CD4 TCRs, with dominance at 160-218 and 743-854.

Some clones are missing from TCRdb's copy, which holds only in-frame ones; the method was immunoSEQ multiplex PCR. This table has some 180,000 clones, around 88% appearing once. This CDR3 has 15 residues. Germline assignment: CDR1 MRHNA and CDR2 SNTAGT. Trimming at V came to 4 bases and at J to 7 bases, leaving 9 bases not matched to a gene. About this clone: No antigen is known for it.

V usage is TRBV6-4 and J usage is TRBJ2-5, with 10 nucleotides matching TRBD2. The starting material was peripheral blood, obtained 28 days after the second AZD1222 dose. The source of this sequence is an adult who received the AZD1222 COVID-19 vaccine. The CDR3 sequence: CASSVTSGDLGTQYF. CDR3 DNA sequence: TGTGCCAGCAGTGTAACTAGCGGGGATCTCGGGACCCAGTACTTC.